Listed here are 5 T cell receptor beta chains from one sample, sequenced in a study of blood T cell repertoires in COVID-19. Data came from immunoSEQ multiplex PCR; TCRdb stores just in-frame clones and leaves some out. The sample has about 260,000 clones; roughly 88% are singletons. The sequenced sample was PBMCs or T cells enriched from blood (not recorded which). All receptors come from a woman aged 50 to 65 who had recovered from COVID-19.

The chain uses TRBV7-2 and TRBJ2-1; D may be TRBD1 (5 bases). V was trimmed by 1 base and J by 4 bases, leaving 11 bases between them. Germline values: CDR1 SGHTA, CDR2 FQGNSA. The CDR3 extends over 15 amino acids. The CDR3 region has the DNA TGTGCCAGCAGCTTAGGGGGCCAGATGTACAATGAGCAGTTCTTC. Translation gives CASSLGGQMYNEQFF.

This clone has a handful of counts. J is TRBJ2-3 and V is TRBV5-1; D uncertain. The V gene's germline CDR1 is SGHRS and CDR2 YFSETQ. V gave up 0 bases and J gave up 3 bases, with 11 bases separating them. The CDR3 sequence is 15 residues long. The CDR3 here is CASSLVQKSTDTQYF. As DNA, the CDR3 is TGCGCCAGCAGCTTGGTACAGAAATCAACAGATACGCAGTATTTT.

This sequence joins TRBV28 and TRBJ2-2, with D unclear. CDR1 MDHEN and CDR2 SYDVKM come from the germline V gene. The CDR3 loop spans 13 amino acids. V shed 7 bases and J shed 6 bases, with 12 bases lying between them. The CDR3 DNA follows: TGTGCCAGCAAGCTTCTAAGTGCCGGGGAGCTGTTTTTT. Translating gives CASKLLSAGELFF.

V gene TRBV6-5 combines with J gene TRBJ1-4, with a tentative D call TRBD1 (5 bases). The CDR3 extends over 15 amino acids. V lost 2 bases to trimming and J lost 2 bases, with 9 bases between them. Looked up from germline, CDR1 is MNHEY and CDR2 is SVGAGI. CDR3 protein: CASSYQGGTNEKLFF. The CDR3 DNA reads as TGTGCCAGCAGTTACCAGGGTGGGACTAATGAAAAACTGTTTTTT.

This chain links TRBV5-8 with TRBJ1-2; no definite D call. Germline CDR1 is SGHTS and CDR2 is YDEGEE. This CDR3 region has 12 residues. V was cut by 5 bases and J by 4 bases, with 9 bases left in between. As DNA, the CDR3 is TGTGCCAGCAGGACGGGAGCCTATGGCTACACCTTC. As protein: CASRTGAYGYTF.